This T cell receptor (beta chain) was obtained from a study of technical replicates of blood from a handful of donors (dated by TCRdb to about 2017). The CDR3, from cysteine to phenylalanine, totals 19 residues. The CDR3 DNA has 57 bases and is translated from base 1. Sequences LGHNA (CDR1) and YNFKEQ (CDR2) are obtained from the germline V gene. After removal of 1 base from V and 0 bases from J, the junction retains 10 bases not matched to a gene. Concerning this clone itself: Its specific antigen is unknown. Base qualities are not recorded, but no much larger clone differs from it by a single base.

Library generation was performed with the immunoSEQ multiplex PCR assay. In its TCRdb copy, this immuneACCESS table keeps in-frame sequences only and misses some clones. Where compared with another copy, unresolved V genes explain less than half of these, and the others have no known cause. Present in this sample are some 94,000 clones, about 95% of which were seen just once. Roughly 0.31% of the sample belongs to the ten largest clones. The V and J genes are TRBV4-2 and TRBJ2-2; TRBD2 lines up with 8 middle nucleotides. Sequenced: T cells isolated from PBMCs. The TCR was taken from a human donor in good health. The CDR3 amino acid sequence is: CASSQGQAGDFANTGELFF. The nucleotide sequence reads TGTGCCAGCAGCCAAGGCCAAGCGGGAGACTTCGCGAACACCGGGGAGCTGTTTTTT.